This T cell receptor (beta chain) was recorded in a study of T cells in Graves' hyperthyroidism and ophthalmopathy. This clonotype was found many times. Its antigen is still unknown. V was trimmed by 0 bases and J by 2 bases, leaving 13 bases between them. Per the germline V gene, CDR1 is SGHNT and CDR2 is YENEEA. CDR3 length: 16 residues. Notes on the study in general: Patients with ophthalmopathy were separated from those with stable hyperthyroidism by a 13 V-J model.

Amplified TCR beta CDR3 regions came from RNA transcripts. Using the HTBI primer set, a first-round RT-PCR was run on the TCR CDR3. TCRdb reanalysed the multiplex PCR reads using MiXCR and keeps one entry per CDR3 protein. The repertoire has roughly 250,000 distinct CDR3 sequences, about 15% of them found once; the top ten carry less than 15%. J is TRBJ2-5 and V is TRBV11-3; tentative D call: TRBD1 (5 bases). This clonotype was sampled from a woman aged 40 to 50 with Graves' hyperthyroidism that later progressed to Graves' ophthalmopathy. Specimen: blood. The CDR3, as DNA: TGTGCCAGCAGCTTAGAAGGCAACAGGCCGCAAGAGACCCAGTACTTC. Amino acids: CASSLEGNRPQETQYF.